Below are 31 T cell receptor beta chains sequenced from a single sample in a study of monozygotic twins with cystic fibrosis. Sequencing used immunoSEQ multiplex PCR; TCRdb keeps in-frame clones, though not all of them. The sample shows roughly 30,000 clones, more than 85% of them seen only once. The sequenced sample consisted of blood. Every receptor here comes from a girl aged 2 to 9 with cystic fibrosis.

The chain carries TRBV7-2 and TRBJ2-7, with D perhaps matching TRBD2 (6 bases). The CDR3 is 14 amino acids. The germline V gene encodes CDR1 SGHTA and CDR2 FQGNSA. The V gene lost 3 bases and the J gene lost 2 bases, with 11 bases spanning the gap. CDR3 region: CASSFNWRAYEQYF. In DNA form, the CDR3 reads TGTGCCAGCAGCTTCAACTGGAGGGCCTACGAGCAGTACTTC.

This sequence joins TRBV1 and TRBJ1-1. TRBV1 is a pseudogene. This CDR3 spans 16 amino acids. CDR3 in amino acids: CTSSQVIRLLHTEAFF. DNA of the CDR3: TGCACCAGCAGCCAAGTAATACGTCTCCTTCACACTGAAGCTTTCTTT.

The rearrangement links TRBV28 to TRBJ2-7; TRBD1 matches 7 bases. CDR3 length: 14 amino acids. J gave up 6 bases and V 5 bases, and 10 bases lay outside the gene matches. The germline V gene encodes CDR1 MDHEN and CDR2 SYDVKM. As DNA, the CDR3 is TGTGCCAGCAGTCTTCGACAGGGCTGGGGCGAGCAGTACTTC. It codes for CASSLRQGWGEQYF.

The V call is TRBV29-1, the J call TRBJ2-3, with D unclear. Trimming took 4 bases from V and 2 from J, leaving 13 bases between them. Germline V gives CDR1 SQVTM, CDR2 ANQGSEA. CDR3 length: 14 amino acids. CDR3 DNA: TGCAGCGTTGTTCTAGGGAATAACACAGATACGCAGTATTTT. Its translation: CSVVLGNNTDTQYF.

This clone is a singleton in its sample. The chain carries TRBV4-1 and TRBJ2-7, with D unclear. The CDR3 is 15 amino acids. The V end was cut by 0 bases, the J end by 4 bases, with 13 bases between. Per the germline V gene, CDR1 is MGHRA and CDR2 is YSYEKL. The CDR3 region is CASSQEHRRLYEQYF. CDR3 DNA: TGCGCCAGCAGCCAAGAGCATCGGAGACTTTACGAGCAGTACTTC.

The rearrangement joins TRBV28 to TRBJ1-2; 7 bases are a match to TRBD1. CDR3 length equals 15 residues. The germline V gene encodes CDR1 MDHEN and CDR2 SYDVKM. The trim removed 5 bases at V and 0 bases at J, leaving 6 bases unmatched. CDR3 DNA: TGTGCCAGCAGTCTGGGGACAGAAGCTAACTATGGCTACACCTTC. This codes for CASSLGTEANYGYTF.

The rearrangement joins TRBV27 to TRBJ2-1; TRBD2 aligns across 11 bases. This CDR3 region has 15 residues. Germline loops: CDR1 MNHEY, CDR2 SMNVEV (reference sequence). Trimming cost V 6 bases and J 5 bases; bases outside gene matches: 6. CDR3 amino acids: CASRRTSGLNNEQFF. Written as DNA, the CDR3 is TGTGCCAGCAGAAGGACTAGCGGGCTCAACAATGAGCAGTTCTTC.

This chain connects TRBV28 to TRBJ1-2; perhaps TRBD1 as D (6 bases). The CDR3 runs to 16 residues. Trimming stripped 6 bases from V and 4 bases from J, with 21 bases between. From germline, CDR1 is MDHEN and CDR2 SYDVKM. Here the CDR3 DNA reads TGTGCCAGCAGCTGGGTCCTCGGGGGCTTATCCTATGGCTACACCTTC. Translating it yields CASSWVLGGLSYGYTF.

J is TRBJ2-5 and V is TRBV11-1, with TRBD2 matching 10 bases. Germline V lookup: CDR1 SGHAT, CDR2 FQDESV (reference sequence). Trimming cost V 5 bases and J 2 bases; bases outside gene matches: 11. The CDR3 length is 17 residues. CDR3 sequence reads: CASSRGLAAQWQETQYF. The CDR3 DNA is TGTGCCAGCAGCCGCGGACTAGCGGCACAATGGCAAGAGACCCAGTACTTC.

The rearrangement joins TRBV7-2 to TRBJ1-3; the D gene is possibly TRBD1 (5 bases). The CDR3 has 14 residues. Germline-derived CDR1 and CDR2 are SGHTA and FQGNSA. V lost 9 bases to trimming and J lost 0 bases, with 12 bases between them. This CDR3 reads CASTTGISGNTIYF. CDR3 sequence (DNA): TGTGCCAGTACTACAGGTATCTCTGGAAACACCATATATTTT.

V usage is TRBV14 and J usage is TRBJ1-6; 7 positions agree with TRBD1. V shed 4 bases, J shed 16 bases, and the junction held 7 bases outside the gene matches. Germline values: CDR1 SGHDN, CDR2 FVKESK. The CDR3 has 12 residues. Here the CDR3 DNA reads TGTGCCAGCAGCCTGATACAGGGGTGGCTCCACTTT. It specifies CASSLIQGWLHF.

The rearrangement joins TRBV11-2 to TRBJ2-7; tentative D call: TRBD2 (6 bases). Germline-derived CDR1 and CDR2 are SGHAT and FQNNGV. Trimming cost V 5 bases and J 2 bases, with 19 bases left between them. This CDR3 spans 16 amino acids. As DNA, the CDR3 is TGTGCCAGCAGCCTACGCCTATCGGGGGTAACCTACGAGCAGTACTTC. The encoded protein is CASSLRLSGVTYEQYF.

The gene calls are TRBV6-6 and TRBJ2-1; no reliable D call. This CDR3 region has 16 residues. V lost 3 bases, J lost 4 bases, and 16 bases lay in between. Germline V gene lookup returns CDR1 MNHNY and CDR2 SVGAGI (reference sequence). This CDR3 is CASSYGVFCTYNEQFF. The CDR3 DNA reads as TGTGCCAGCAGTTATGGGGTCTTCTGTACGTACAATGAGCAGTTCTTC.

This clone has just one count. The chain joins TRBV6-1 to TRBJ1-4; no firm D call. The ends were cut back, 8 bases at V and 5 bases at J, with 18 bases in the middle. The CDR3 runs 15 residues. Looked up from germline, CDR1 is MNHNS and CDR2 is SASEGT. The CDR3 loop reads CASAWEPSLNEKLFF. As DNA, the CDR3 is TGTGCCAGCGCTTGGGAACCGTCCCTGAATGAAAAACTGTTTTTT.

This clone has only one observation. Relative to the germline gene, one junction end is altered; a read error may explain this. The chain joins TRBV2 to TRBJ2-2; TRBD1 agrees at 9 bases. Germline V lookup: CDR1 SNHLY, CDR2 FYNNEI. This CDR3 has 15 amino acids. The CDR3 loop reads CASSGGTGYTGELFF. CDR3 bases: TGTGCCAGTAGTGGCGGGACAGGGTACACCGGGGAGCTGTTTTTT.

The rearrangement links TRBV2 to TRBJ2-7; possibly TRBD1 for D (5 bases). This CDR3 is 14 amino acids long. Germline V gene lookup returns CDR1 SNHLY and CDR2 FYNNEI. Trimming cost V 5 bases and J 0 bases, with 11 bases left between them. CDR3 sequence (DNA): TGTGCCAGCAGTCGGACACCCGACTCCTACGAGCAGTACTTC. Its protein product is CASSRTPDSYEQYF.

DNA for the CDR3: TGTGCCAGCAGCTTAGATAGGAATCAGCCCCAGCATTTT. Its translation: CASSLDRNQPQHF. The chain couples TRBV11-2 to TRBJ1-5; D is ambiguous. Looked up from germline, CDR1 is SGHAT and CDR2 is FQNNGV. Trimming shortened V by 0 bases and J by 4 bases, and 4 bases separated the two germline ends. The CDR3 contains 13 residues.

The chain recombines TRBV7-2 with TRBJ2-1, with D maybe TRBD2 (6 bases). The CDR3 covers 17 residues. V was pared by 1 base and J by 6 bases, with 19 bases between. Germline CDR1 reads SGHTA; CDR2 reads FQGNSA. CDR3 nucleotide sequence: TGTGCCAGCAGCTTAGTTGGGCGGGGAGCCCCTGGCAATGAGCAGTTCTTC. This gives the protein CASSLVGRGAPGNEQFF. The entire variable domain, with the rest obtained from reference TRBV7-2 and TRBJ2-1, is as follows: GAGVSQSPSNKVTEKGKDVELRCDPISGHTALYWYRQSLGQGLEFLIYFQGNSAPDKSGLPSDRFSAERTGGSVSTLTIQRTQQEDSAVYLCASSLVGRGAPGNEQFFGPGTRLTVL.

The chain uses TRBV19 and TRBJ2-7; 7 bases are shared with TRBD2. V shed 3 bases and J 1 base; nucleotides not matched to a gene: 3. Germline loops: CDR1 LNHDA, CDR2 SQIVND (reference sequence). The CDR3 runs to 14 residues. The CDR3 here is CASSMRTSSYEQYF. The CDR3, as DNA: TGTGCCAGTAGTATGCGGACTAGTTCCTACGAGCAGTACTTC.

This chain joins TRBV7-9 and TRBJ1-2, with 8 bases that match TRBD1. This CDR3 has 16 residues. After removal of 5 bases from V and 7 bases from J, the junction contained 15 bases not matched to a gene. Germline V CDR1 and CDR2: SEHNR, FQNEAQ (reference sequence). DNA for the CDR3: TGTGCCAGCAGCCCCCTGTCAGGGGGCTCCCTACGTGGCTACACCTTC. This sequence encodes CASSPLSGGSLRGYTF.

The V and J genes are TRBV4-3 and TRBJ1-2; no reliable D call. V gave up 0 bases and J gave up 1 base, with 15 bases separating them. The CDR3 runs 17 residues. Looked up from germline, CDR1 is LGHNA and CDR2 is YSLEER. The CDR3 region is CASSQDLRPSNNYGYTF. CDR3 bases: TGCGCCAGCAGCCAAGATCTTCGGCCGTCCAATAACTATGGCTACACCTTC.

The rearrangement links TRBV2 to TRBJ1-4, with a tentative D call TRBD1 (5 bases). Germline V gene data show CDR1 as SNHLY and CDR2 as FYNNEI. CDR3 size: 14 residues. Trimming took off 6 bases at V and 8 bases at J, with 16 bases between the two ends. The CDR3 sequence: CASSGIGTREKLFF. CDR3 coding DNA: TGTGCCAGCAGCGGGATAGGGACCCGGGAAAAACTGTTTTTT.

J is TRBJ1-2 and V is TRBV2; D perhaps matches TRBD1 (5 bases). The germline V gene encodes CDR1 SNHLY and CDR2 FYNNEI. The V end was cut by 4 bases, the J end by 7 bases, with 19 bases between. The CDR3 runs to 15 residues. CDR3 protein: CASSGQGKSLAGYTF. Here the CDR3 DNA reads TGTGCCAGCAGTGGCCAGGGAAAGAGCTTGGCTGGCTACACCTTC.

This clone was recorded once. Written as DNA, the CDR3 is TGTGCCAGCAGTTTATCATCAGGGGAAAAACTGTTTTTT. The encoded protein is CASSLSSGEKLFF. This chain connects TRBV27 to TRBJ1-4, with D tentatively TRBD1 (5 bases). The CDR3 runs 13 residues. Germline values: CDR1 MNHEY, CDR2 SMNVEV (reference sequence). V lost 0 bases and J lost 8, with 7 bases in between.

The rearrangement joins TRBV18 to TRBJ2-5; D call uncertain. This CDR3 has 16 residues. V gave up 2 bases and J gave up 0 bases, with 13 bases separating them. Germline-derived CDR1 and CDR2 are KGHSH and LQKENI. CDR3 protein: CASSPSRQMYQETQYF. The CDR3 bases are TGTGCCAGCTCACCATCTCGGCAGATGTACCAAGAGACCCAGTACTTC.

The CDR3 sequence is CASSIGSRGNEKLFF. In nucleotides, the CDR3 is TGTGCCAGTAGTATCGGGTCTAGGGGGAATGAAAAACTGTTTTTT. The chain joins TRBV19 to TRBJ1-4; D perhaps matches TRBD1 (6 bases). The germline gives CDR1 LNHDA, CDR2 SQIVND (reference sequence). This CDR3 is 15 amino acids long. The V and J ends lost 3 bases and 5 bases respectively, with 13 bases between them.

This chain connects TRBV5-6 to TRBJ2-7, with 10 bases fitting TRBD2. V dropped 3 bases and J dropped 7; count of bases not matched to a gene: 7. The CDR3 extends over 14 amino acids. Germline CDR1 and CDR2: SGHDT and YYEEEE. Written as DNA, the CDR3 is TGTGCCAGCAGCTCCGTGGGAGCGGGAGGGGAGCAGTACTTC. It translates to CASSSVGAGGEQYF.

This clone was observed once. The chain combines TRBV30 with TRBJ1-3; D uncertain. CDR1 GTSNPN and CDR2 SVGIG come from the germline V gene (reference sequence). V was cut by 5 bases and J by 3 bases, with 11 bases left in between. This CDR3 is 13 amino acids long. CDR3 sequence (DNA): TGTGCCTGGGGTCGAGGGAATGGAAACACCATATATTTT. Amino acids: CAWGRGNGNTIYF.

The V and J genes are TRBV6-1 and TRBJ2-5; D not certain. V dropped 6 bases and J dropped 0 bases, with 5 bases sitting between them. CDR1 is MNHNS and CDR2 is SASEGT in the germline V gene. CDR3 length: 12 residues. CDR3 DNA sequence: TGTGCCAGCAGGCCCAACCAAGAGACCCAGTACTTC. This codes for CASRPNQETQYF.

This rearrangement joins TRBV19 to TRBJ2-5; D possibly matches TRBD1 or TRBD2 (6 bases each). The V gene lost 3 bases and the J gene lost 4 bases, with 9 bases spanning the gap. This CDR3 comprises 13 residues. Germline CDR1 reads LNHDA; CDR2 reads SQIVND (reference sequence). This chain's CDR3 is CASSIGGRETQYF. The DNA of the CDR3 is TGTGCCAGTAGTATTGGGGGGCGAGAGACCCAGTACTTC.

The chain employs TRBV5-4 and TRBJ2-5; D gene unclear. CDR3 length: 11 amino acids. Trimming shortened V by 7 bases and J by 0 bases, and 4 bases separated the two germline ends. CDR1 and CDR2 from the germline V gene are SGHNT and YYREEE (reference sequence). CDR3 protein: CASGYQETQYF. CDR3 nucleotides: TGTGCCAGCGGATACCAAGAGACCCAGTACTTC.